Shown below are 26 T cell receptor beta chains from a single sample sequenced in a study of human T cells and chemical hapten exposure. TCRdb called the RACE reads again in MiXCR, with one record for every CDR3 protein. The table shows more than 65,000 distinct CDR3 sequences, with about 31% occurring only once. The time point: patch test 1, 2 weeks after DPC sensitization. Noted treatment: therapeutic diphenylcyclopropenone sensitization with weekly scalp DPC. The source material was whole blood, sampled in connection with sensitization to the hapten diphenylcyclopropenone (DPC). These receptors were taken from a man aged 35 to 55 with alopecia areata. Some clones in this sample may be carry-over from other donors' samples.

This clonotype was seen more than once but under ten times. The chain couples TRBV3-1 to TRBJ2-1, with 13 bases identical to TRBD2. CDR1 and CDR2 from the germline V gene are LGHDT and YNNKEL (reference sequence). The CDR3 is 15 residues long. V dropped 3 bases and J dropped 5; count of bases not matched to a gene: 1. The CDR3 DNA reads TGTGCCAGCAGCCAGGGACTAGCGGGAAACAATGAGCAGTTCTTC. Translated, it gives CASSQGLAGNNEQFF.

V usage is TRBV3-1 and J usage is TRBJ2-4; 13 positions match TRBD2. The CDR3 contains 15 residues. Germline assignment: CDR1 LGHDT and CDR2 YNNKEL (reference sequence). V lost 4 bases to trimming and J lost 6 bases; unmatched junction nucleotides: 3. CDR3 residues: CASSPGLAGANIQYF. The CDR3 bases are TGTGCCAGCAGCCCTGGACTAGCGGGAGCAAACATTCAGTACTTC.

The J gene is TRBJ1-2, the V gene TRBV7-9; D is undetermined. CDR3 length: 10 amino acids. V was pared by 5 bases and J by 7 bases, with 5 bases between. Germline values: CDR1 SEHNR, CDR2 FQNEAQ (reference sequence). This CDR3 reads CASSAAGYTF. The CDR3 DNA is TGTGCCAGCAGCGCCGCTGGCTACACCTTC.

The CDR3 DNA reads as TGTGCCAGCAGCGTAGCAATCGACTCGCAGCCCCAGCATTTT. This translates into CASSVAIDSQPQHF. The chain employs TRBV9 and TRBJ1-5; D gene unclear. Germline V lookup: CDR1 SGDLS, CDR2 YYNGEE. The CDR3 is 14 amino acids. Trimming removed 0 bases from V and 7 bases from J, with 11 bases in between.

CDR3 loop: CASSPHRENTEAFF. In DNA form, the CDR3 reads TGTGCCAGCAGCCCTCACAGGGAGAACACTGAAGCTTTCTTT. V is TRBV9 and J is TRBJ1-1; D possibly corresponds to TRBD1 (6 bases). The CDR3 consists of 14 residues. The V gene's germline CDR1 is SGDLS and CDR2 YYNGEE. V lost 4 bases and J lost 1, with 11 bases in between.

The gene calls are TRBV2 and TRBJ1-5; no reliable D call. V was trimmed by 1 base and J by 4 bases, leaving 5 bases between them. There are 13 residues in the CDR3. The germline gives CDR1 SNHLY, CDR2 FYNNEI. The CDR3 here is CASSEEVNQPQHF. The CDR3 DNA sequence: TGTGCCAGCAGTGAAGAGGTAAATCAGCCCCAGCATTTT.

This clonotype turned up a few times. The CDR3 nucleotides are TGCAGTGCTAGAGATCAGGGACAGCCAAATTCACCCCTCCACTTT. It is translated as CSARDQGQPNSPLHF. V and J are TRBV20-1 and TRBJ1-6; 7 positions agree with TRBD1. The CDR3 has 15 residues. Germline CDR1 DFQATT, CDR2 SNEGSKA (reference sequence). V was clipped by 0 bases and J by 7 bases; unmatched bases: 6.

The table lists this clonotype with a count of one. CDR3: CASSLPGEATDTQYF. The CDR3 bases are TGTGCCAGCAGCTTGCCAGGGGAAGCCACAGATACGCAGTATTTT. This chain joins TRBV5-4 and TRBJ2-3; a weak D match, TRBD1 (6 bases). V was trimmed by 1 base and J by 2 bases, leaving 11 bases between them. This CDR3 region has 15 residues. CDR1 and CDR2 from the germline V gene are SGHNT and YYREEE (reference sequence). Supplemented by reference TRBV5-4 and TRBJ2-3, the full variable domain reads ETGVTQSPTHLIKTRGQQVTLRCSSQSGHNTVSWYQQALGQGPQFIFQYYREEENGRGNFPPRFSGLQFPNYSSELNVNALELDDSALYLCASSLPGEATDTQYFGPGTRLTVL.

This clonotype occurred a few times. The V call is TRBV18, the J call TRBJ2-7; no clear D gene. Germline assignment: CDR1 KGHSH and CDR2 LQKENI. With 1 base removed from V and 3 bases from J, the gap between germline ends came to 4 bases. This CDR3 is built from 12 residues. The CDR3 loop reads CASSPHIYEQYF. As DNA, the CDR3 is TGTGCCAGCTCACCACACATCTACGAGCAGTACTTC.

This clonotype was seen more than once but under ten times. The chain couples TRBV3-1 to TRBJ2-3; D is unclear. The V end lost 0 bases, the J end lost 0 bases, and 10 bases lay between the germline ends. This CDR3 is 16 amino acids long. Looked up from germline, CDR1 is LGHDT and CDR2 is YNNKEL (reference sequence). The CDR3, as DNA: TGTGCCAGCAGCCAAGAGTCCAGGACGAGCACAGATACGCAGTATTTT. It is translated as CASSQESRTSTDTQYF.

The genes are TRBV10-1 and TRBJ2-7; TRBD2 aligns across 12 bases. The CDR3 extends over 17 amino acids. In germline, CDR1 is WNHNN, CDR2 SYGVQD (reference sequence). After removal of 4 bases from V and 2 bases from J, the junction contained 9 bases not matched to a gene. The CDR3 region has the DNA TGCGCCAGCAGTGGTCTAGCGGGAGGGGATTCCACCTACGAGCAGTACTTC. It translates to CASSGLAGGDSTYEQYF.

In its sample, this clonotype was seen a few times. The gene calls are TRBV9 and TRBJ2-2; TRBD1 or TRBD2 may be the D gene (6 bases each). V was shortened by 0 bases and J by 7 bases, with 10 bases between the two germline ends. Germline V CDR1 and CDR2: SGDLS, YYNGEE. CDR3 size: 14 residues. CDR3 region: CASSVVRGDGELFF. The CDR3 DNA reads TGTGCCAGCAGCGTAGTTAGGGGGGACGGGGAGCTGTTTTTT. The whole variable domain, filled in from reference TRBV9 and TRBJ2-2, reads DSGVTQTPKHLITATGQRVTLRCSPRSGDLSVYWYQQSLDQGLQFLIQYYNGEERAKGNILERFSAQQFPDLHSELNLSSLELGDSALYFCASSVVRGDGELFFGEGSRLTVL.

The rearrangement uses TRBV20-1 and TRBJ2-1, with 10 bases identical to TRBD2. Per the germline V gene, CDR1 is DFQATT and CDR2 is SNEGSKA (reference sequence). This CDR3 is built from 15 residues. J gave up 2 bases and V 3 bases, and 4 bases lay outside the gene matches. The CDR3 region is CSASPGTSAYNEQFF. CDR3 DNA: TGCAGTGCTAGTCCCGGGACTAGCGCCTACAATGAGCAGTTCTTC.

This clonotype came up a few times. CDR3 DNA sequence: TGTGCCAGTAGTACACCAACAGGGGGCGCCCCAGAGACCCAGTACTTC. Its translation: CASSTPTGGAPETQYF. This chain uses TRBV19 with TRBJ2-5, with 9 nucleotides matching TRBD1. V shed 4 bases and J 4 bases; nucleotides not matched to a gene: 10. Germline assignment: CDR1 LNHDA and CDR2 SQIVND (reference sequence). The CDR3 loop spans 16 amino acids.

The V gene is TRBV6-5, the J gene TRBJ2-4; D is possibly TRBD1 or TRBD2 (5 bases each). V gave up 2 bases and J gave up 0 bases, with 14 bases separating them. Germline CDR1 is MNHEY and CDR2 is SVGAGI. The CDR3 has 17 residues. The CDR3 region has the DNA TGTGCCAGCAGTTACGGGGGTGGTAGCCGAGCCAAAAACATTCAGTACTTC. This encodes CASSYGGGSRAKNIQYF.

The V call is TRBV10-3, the J call TRBJ2-7; D gene uncertain. Germline V lookup: CDR1 ENHRY, CDR2 SYGVKD. V lost 6 bases and J lost 0, with 12 bases in between. The CDR3 is 14 residues long. This CDR3 reads CAIRLRGDSYEQYF. The CDR3 bases are TGTGCCATCAGGCTTCGAGGCGACTCCTACGAGCAGTACTTC.

The chain recombines TRBV28 with TRBJ2-7; 9 bases match TRBD2. The CDR3 has 16 residues. The junction had 9 bases not matched to a gene; V was cut back by 4 bases and J by 2 bases. The V gene's germline CDR1 is MDHEN and CDR2 SYDVKM. The CDR3 nucleotides read TGTGCCAGCAGTTCCCATAGCGGGAGTGACACCTACGAGCAGTACTTC. It specifies CASSSHSGSDTYEQYF.

This clonotype was detected once. V usage is TRBV14 and J usage is TRBJ2-1; perhaps TRBD1 as D (6 bases). The CDR3 is 13 amino acids. Trimming took off 0 bases at V and 16 bases at J, with 16 bases between the two ends. Germline CDR1 is SGHDN and CDR2 is FVKESK. The CDR3 coding sequence is TGTGCCAGCAGCCAAGATTTCAGGGGAATGTTATTCTTC. This sequence encodes CASSQDFRGMLFF.

J is TRBJ2-7 and V is TRBV3-1; D ambiguous. Germline lookup yields CDR1 LGHDT and CDR2 YNNKEL (reference sequence). CDR3 length equals 13 residues. Trimming took 1 base from V and 3 from J, leaving 7 bases between them. The CDR3 coding sequence is TGTGCCAGCAGCCAAGTAATAAGCTACGAGCAGTACTTC. Its protein product is CASSQVISYEQYF.

This clonotype turned up a few times. CDR3 DNA: TGTGCCTGGAGTGTAAACGGGAGAAACACAGATACGCAGTATTTT. Amino acid sequence: CAWSVNGRNTDTQYF. This chain joins TRBV30 and TRBJ2-3; D is possibly TRBD2 (6 bases). CDR3 length: 15 residues. The germline CDR1 and CDR2 sequences are GTSNPN and SVGIG (reference sequence). V was clipped by 0 bases and J by 2 bases, with 12 bases between them.

This clonotype was observed a handful of times. The J gene is TRBJ2-7, the V gene TRBV28; TRBD2 matches 11 bases. CDR1 MDHEN and CDR2 SYDVKM come from the germline V gene. There are 19 residues in the CDR3. The ends lost 6 bases at V and 0 bases at J; junction bases unmatched: 16. CDR3 in DNA: TGTGCCAGCAGCCTTACCCCACACACTAGCGGGAGTTCCTCCTACGAGCAGTACTTC. Encoded protein: CASSLTPHTSGSSSYEQYF.

This clonotype showed up many times. The chain joins TRBV20-1 to TRBJ2-3; D is unresolved. V was clipped by 6 bases and J by 2 bases, with 12 bases between them. Per the germline V gene, CDR1 is DFQATT and CDR2 is SNEGSKA (reference sequence). The CDR3 consists of 13 residues. CDR3 coding DNA: TGCAGTGCGCACACCCAAAACACAGATACGCAGTATTTT. Its translation: CSAHTQNTDTQYF.

This clonotype has only a few counts. The chain joins TRBV23-1 to TRBJ1-5; no definite D call. Being an ORF, TRBV23-1 has a function that is uncertain. The ends were cut back, 0 bases at V and 2 bases at J, with 5 bases in the middle. The CDR3 runs 14 residues. As DNA, the CDR3 is TGCGCCAGCAGTCAATCGGAGGGCAATCAGCCCCAGCATTTT. Protein: CASSQSEGNQPQHF.

The chain joins TRBV7-8 to TRBJ2-7; 15 nucleotides match TRBD2. The germline V gene encodes CDR1 SGHVS and CDR2 FQNEAQ. With V trimmed by 3 bases and J by 0 bases, 24 bases remained unmatched. The CDR3 totals 24 residues. CDR3 DNA: TGTGCCAGCAGCTTCCCCCGGGACAGGGGGCGCGGGACTAGCGGGAGGCACAGCTCCTACGAGCAGTACTTC. It encodes CASSFPRDRGRGTSGRHSSYEQYF.

This clonotype was detected only a few times. V is TRBV9 and J is TRBJ2-7; tentatively, D is TRBD2 (6 bases). Trimming cost V 0 bases and J 2 bases, with 15 bases left between them. This CDR3 spans 16 amino acids. Per the germline V gene, CDR1 is SGDLS and CDR2 is YYNGEE. CDR3 DNA sequence: TGTGCCAGCAGCGTAGGATCGGGGACTGACACCTACGAGCAGTACTTC. Its protein is CASSVGSGTDTYEQYF. Filled out from reference TRBV9 and TRBJ2-7, the complete variable domain reads DSGVTQTPKHLITATGQRVTLRCSPRSGDLSVYWYQQSLDQGLQFLIQYYNGEERAKGNILERFSAQQFPDLHSELNLSSLELGDSALYFCASSVGSGTDTYEQYFGPGTRLTVT.

The J gene is TRBJ2-4, the V gene TRBV28; TRBD2 is a possible D gene (6 bases). Trimming stripped 5 bases from V and 8 bases from J, with 22 bases between. CDR3 length: 16 residues. Per germline, CDR1 MDHEN and CDR2 SYDVKM. The CDR3 DNA is TGTGCCAGCAGTACCCCCGGGACTCCAACTCGGGACATTCAGTACTTC. Translation gives CASSTPGTPTRDIQYF.